These 22 T cell receptor beta chains were sequenced from one sample in a study of radiation and T cells in renal cell carcinoma. The assay was immunoSEQ multiplex PCR, and TCRdb's table has in-frame clones only and misses some. This sample has about 150,000 clones, with roughly 86% found just once. Time point indicated: blood 2 weeks post-SBRT. Treatment specified: 15 Gy SBRT to primary tumor, nephrectomy 4 weeks later. Sequenced material: blood, taken from a patient whose treatment included radiotherapy and nephrectomy. These receptors came from a woman in her forties or fifties with renal cell carcinoma.

CDR3 nucleotide sequence: TGCGCCAGCAGCTTGGCCGGACAGTACACGACGGTGGATACGCAGTATTTT. Its protein product is CASSLAGQYTTVDTQYF. The rearrangement joins TRBV5-1 to TRBJ2-3; TRBD1 might be the D (6 bases). The CDR3 totals 17 residues. The germline V gene has CDR1 SGHRS and CDR2 YFSETQ. V was shortened by 0 bases and J by 6 bases, with 20 bases between the two germline ends.

This clone was seen only once. The CDR3 DNA follows: TGTGCCAGCAGCTTGGCAACCTTCCTCTCCTACGAGCAGTACTTC. It yields the protein CASSLATFLSYEQYF. The rearrangement links TRBV5-8 to TRBJ2-7; the D is unclear. Germline CDR1 SGHTS, CDR2 YDEGEE. CDR3 length equals 15 residues. V was clipped by 0 bases and J by 0 bases, with 10 bases between them.

This chain links TRBV2 with TRBJ1-1; TRBD1 is a possible D gene (6 bases). The germline CDR1 and CDR2 sequences are SNHLY and FYNNEI. CDR3 length: 14 residues. Trimming cost V 6 bases and J 0 bases, with 11 bases left between them. The CDR3 is CASRRTDMNTEAFF. In nucleotides, the CDR3 is TGTGCCAGCAGACGGACAGACATGAACACTGAAGCTTTCTTT.

The chain recombines TRBV5-1 with TRBJ2-1; D is undetermined. In germline, CDR1 is SGHRS, CDR2 YFSETQ. The CDR3 is 12 residues long. Trimming shortened V by 0 bases and J by 5 bases, and 3 bases separated the two germline ends. CDR3 sequence: CASSLVDNEQFF. CDR3 nucleotide sequence: TGCGCCAGCAGCTTGGTGGACAATGAGCAGTTCTTC.

This clone was seen a few times. The CDR3 reads CASSIGSQRGTEAFF. The CDR3 region has the DNA TGTGCCAGCAGTATCGGGTCCCAGCGGGGCACTGAAGCTTTCTTT. V gene TRBV6-5 combines with J gene TRBJ1-1; unclear D gene. The CDR3 extends over 15 amino acids. Trimming removed 5 bases at V and 4 bases at J, with 17 bases between. In germline, CDR1 is MNHEY, CDR2 SVGAGI.

J is TRBJ2-1 and V is TRBV7-9; D is tentatively TRBD1 or TRBD2 (5 bases each). The germline gives CDR1 SEHNR, CDR2 FQNEAQ (reference sequence). Trimming took off 1 base at V and 0 bases at J, with 13 bases between the two ends. The CDR3 loop spans 17 amino acids. Here the CDR3 DNA reads TGTGCCAGCAGCTTAGGGGGCGCGCGGGCCTCCTACAATGAGCAGTTCTTC. The encoded protein is CASSLGGARASYNEQFF.

The chain employs TRBV6-5 and TRBJ2-4; tentative D call: TRBD2 (6 bases). CDR1 is MNHEY, CDR2 SVGAGI, per germline. With 11 bases removed from V and 0 bases from J, the gap between germline ends came to 14 bases. The CDR3 sequence is 14 residues long. The DNA for the CDR3 is TGTGCCGGAGGGACGAGCGTAGCCAAAAACATTCAGTACTTC. Protein product: CAGGTSVAKNIQYF.

Here the CDR3 DNA reads TGTGCCGGTCACGACAGGGACCCACAAAATAAGCAGTTCTTC. Translation gives CAGHDRDPQNKQFF. This sequence joins TRBV6-5 and TRBJ2-1; 7 bases line up with TRBD1. This CDR3 contains 14 residues. Germline values: CDR1 MNHEY, CDR2 SVGAGI. Trimming at V came to 11 bases and at J to 11 bases, leaving 18 bases not matched to a gene.

V usage is TRBV5-4 and J usage is TRBJ2-7; D is perhaps TRBD2 (5 bases). V was cut by 2 bases and J by 5 bases, with 11 bases left in between. CDR1 and CDR2 (germline): SGHNT, YYREEE (reference sequence). The length of the CDR3 is 13 residues. CDR3 region: CASSFWSGNEQYF. The DNA of the CDR3 is TGTGCCAGCAGCTTTTGGTCGGGGAACGAGCAGTACTTC.

The rearrangement uses TRBV2 and TRBJ2-5; no firm D call. The CDR3 sequence is 14 residues long. The V end lost 5 bases, the J end lost 1 base, and 11 bases lay between the germline ends. Germline CDR1 is SNHLY and CDR2 is FYNNEI. CDR3 region: CASSKGTLQETQYF. The CDR3 nucleotides are TGTGCCAGCAGTAAGGGCACCCTCCAAGAGACCCAGTACTTC.

The chain recombines TRBV5-4 with TRBJ2-3, with D uncertain. The germline V gene has CDR1 SGHNT and CDR2 YYREEE (reference sequence). V lost 4 bases and J 4 bases, leaving 16 bases between the germline ends. This CDR3 spans 15 amino acids. This CDR3 is CASSRGPPRPDTQYF. CDR3 DNA sequence: TGTGCCAGCAGCCGAGGACCTCCTCGCCCAGATACGCAGTATTTT.

A few counts support this clone. The chain joins TRBV4-2 to TRBJ1-4; 8 bases align to TRBD1. Germline-derived CDR1 and CDR2 are LGHNA and YNFKEQ. V was pared by 4 bases and J by 6 bases, with 7 bases of the junction left unmatched. The CDR3 loop spans 15 amino acids. CDR3 nucleotide sequence: TGTGCCAGCAGCCTCCTGACAGGGGCCGATGAAAAACTGTTTTTT. Protein sequence: CASSLLTGADEKLFF.

CDR3 sequence reads: CASSLNRGDIQYF. DNA for the CDR3: TGTGCCAGCAGTTTAAACAGGGGAGACATTCAGTACTTC. The V gene is TRBV6-6, the J gene TRBJ2-4, with 7 bases that match TRBD1. In germline, CDR1 is MNHNY, CDR2 SVGAGI (reference sequence). With V trimmed by 4 bases and J by 8 bases, 5 bases remained unmatched. CDR3 length equals 13 residues.

J is TRBJ1-6 and V is TRBV6-5; D call uncertain. V dropped 3 bases and J dropped 6 bases, with 6 bases sitting between them. CDR1 and CDR2 (germline): MNHEY, SVGAGI. CDR3 length: 13 amino acids. CDR3 sequence reads: CASSYGSNSPLHF. The CDR3, as DNA: TGTGCCAGCAGTTATGGGAGTAATTCACCCCTCCACTTT.

The chain links TRBV6-6 to TRBJ1-2; D possibly corresponds to TRBD1 (6 bases). CDR1 MNHNY and CDR2 SVGAGI come from the germline V gene (reference sequence). The CDR3 runs to 12 residues. The V end lost 10 bases, the J end lost 3 bases, and 12 bases lay between the germline ends. Here the CDR3 DNA reads TGTGCCACCTCTTACAGGGACTATGGCTACACCTTC. The encoded protein is CATSYRDYGYTF.

The rearrangement links TRBV21-1 to TRBJ2-2; the listed D gene, TRBD2, was not tested against the DNA. TRBV21-1 is reported as a pseudogene. This CDR3 is 18 amino acids long. The DNA of the CDR3 is TGTGCCAGCAGCAAGCCTAGCGGGGGGCTAATTTACACCGGGGAGCTGTTTTTT. It translates to CASSKPSGGLIYTGELFF.

This chain joins TRBV4-1 and TRBJ2-3, with 8 bases identical to TRBD1. Germline-derived CDR1 and CDR2 are MGHRA and YSYEKL. The CDR3 is made up of 16 amino acids. Trimming removed 1 base from V and 2 bases from J; junction bases left unmatched: 5. The CDR3 protein is CASSQGGTGYTDTQYF. The CDR3 DNA is TGCGCCAGCAGCCAAGGTGGGACAGGATACACAGATACGCAGTATTTT.

The genes are TRBV5-6 and TRBJ1-2, with D possibly TRBD1 on 6 matching bases. Trimming cost V 4 bases and J 4 bases, with 17 bases left between them. The CDR3 spans 15 residues. CDR1 is SGHDT and CDR2 is YYEEEE in the germline V gene. CDR3 coding DNA: TGTGCCAGCAGCCCAAAGGGGGGAGTGGGCTATGGCTACACCTTC. It encodes CASSPKGGVGYGYTF. Complete variable domain (other parts from reference TRBV5-6 and TRBJ1-2): DAGVTQSPTHLIKTRGQQVTLRCSPKSGHDTVSWYQQALGQGPQFIFQYYEEEERQRGNFPDRFSGHQFPNYSSELNVNALLLGDSALYLCASSPKGGVGYGYTFGSGTRLTVV.

This clone was counted a few times. The chain has TRBV6-5 and TRBJ1-6; D remains unclear. Trimming removed 6 bases at V and 5 bases at J, with 14 bases between. Germline CDR1 and CDR2: MNHEY and SVGAGI. The CDR3 totals 15 residues. The CDR3 DNA reads TGTGCCAGCAGACCAGGCAGGAGGGATAATTCACCCCTCCACTTT. Translating it yields CASRPGRRDNSPLHF.

The chain has TRBV9 and TRBJ2-3; no definite D call. With 0 bases removed from V and 2 bases from J, the gap between germline ends came to 7 bases. This CDR3 is 14 amino acids long. The germline V gene has CDR1 SGDLS and CDR2 YYNGEE. The CDR3 spells CASSVETITDTQYF. The CDR3 DNA reads TGTGCCAGCAGCGTAGAAACTATCACAGATACGCAGTATTTT.

This chain uses TRBV19 with TRBJ1-6; no clear D gene. Germline assignment: CDR1 LNHDA and CDR2 SQIVND (reference sequence). Trimming removed 9 bases at V and 8 bases at J, with 20 bases between. This CDR3 contains 15 residues. The CDR3 protein is CASQKVGQTDSPLHF. In DNA form, the CDR3 reads TGTGCCAGCCAGAAGGTCGGCCAAACAGATTCACCCCTCCACTTT.

Concerning this clone itself: At one boundary the junction diverges from the germline segment, which might be a read error. Other DNA sequences in this specimen translate into the identical CDR3. This chain's CDR3 is CASSEFGQSNYGYTF. As DNA, the CDR3 is TGTGCCAGCAGTGAATTTGGGCAGTCGAACTACGGCTACACCTTC. The chain couples TRBV25-1 to TRBJ1-2; D is unresolved. CDR1 is MGHDK, CDR2 SYGVNS, per germline. The CDR3 runs to 15 residues.